The 10 T cell receptor beta chains below all came from one sample that was sequenced in a study of immune heterogeneity within non-small cell lung tumors. TCR beta CDR3 regions came from multiplex PCR with 32 forward V and 13 reverse J primers. TCRdb reprocessed the multiplex PCR reads via MiXCR and lists one record per CDR3 protein. The repertoire includes thousands of distinct CDR3 sequences, roughly a fifth of them detected once, and about 15% sits in the top ten. TCRs were amplified from 600 ng gDNA of bulk tumor per sample. Multiple widely separated biopsies were taken from each primary tumor at surgery. The study enrolled patients with untreated, newly diagnosed non-small cell lung cancer who underwent curative surgery. The sequencing sample was made of lung tumor tissue. These receptors were obtained from a female donor with non-small cell lung cancer.

This clonotype is a singleton in its sample. It may be a read error: a sequence one base away is much more abundant. The CDR3 nucleotides are TGTGCCTGGAGTGTATCCTGCGAGCAGTACTTC. Protein product: CAWSVSCEQYF. V gene TRBV30 combines with J gene TRBJ2-7; D call uncertain. Germline V gene lookup returns CDR1 GTSNPN and CDR2 SVGIG (reference sequence). The length of the CDR3 is 11 residues.

The chain uses TRBV24-1 and TRBJ2-1; the match to TRBD1 covers 10 bases. This CDR3 has 18 amino acids. Germline CDR1 reads KGHDR; CDR2 reads SFDVKD. J gave up 6 bases and V 1 base, and 11 bases lay outside the gene matches. The CDR3 region is CATSDFETTGGESNEQFF. CDR3 DNA sequence: TGTGCCACCAGTGATTTCGAGACGACAGGGGGCGAAAGCAATGAGCAGTTCTTC.

The rearrangement uses TRBV7-3 and TRBJ2-5; D not resolved. Germline V CDR1 and CDR2: SGHTA, FQGTGA. Deletions cut 5 bases from V and 0 bases from J, with 10 bases between. The CDR3 has 14 residues. The DNA for the CDR3 is TGTGCCAGCAGCCCTTCTAGGAACCAAGAGACCCAGTACTTC. As protein: CASSPSRNQETQYF.

The chain employs TRBV6-1 and TRBJ2-2, with 13 bases matching TRBD2. Germline trimming cut 6 bases from V and 6 bases from J; bases unmatched to any gene: 4. Per germline, CDR1 MNHNS and CDR2 SASEGT. The CDR3 runs to 15 residues. Here the CDR3 reads CASSPTSGRAGELFF. In DNA form, the CDR3 reads TGTGCCAGCAGCCCCACTAGCGGGAGGGCCGGGGAGCTGTTTTTT.

This clonotype is labeled large (0.1 to 1%). The rearrangement uses TRBV30 and TRBJ2-1; D not resolved. The CDR3 extends over 12 amino acids. Germline CDR1 reads GTSNPN; CDR2 reads SVGIG (reference sequence). V lost 0 bases to trimming and J lost 14 bases, with 14 bases between them. The DNA for the CDR3 is TGTGCCTGGAGTGTACAAGTCGGGCAGGAGTTCTTC. Amino acid sequence: CAWSVQVGQEFF.

With respect to this clonotype: A read error is possible here, since a much larger clone lies one base away. This sequence joins TRBV27 and TRBJ1-4; D might be TRBD1 (5 bases). Germline CDR1 and CDR2: MNHEY and SMNVEV (reference sequence). The CDR3 runs 15 residues. CDR3: CAISPQGTGNEKLFF. As DNA, the CDR3 is TGTGCCATCAGTCCACAAGGGACGGGGAATGAAAAACTGTTTTTT.

With respect to this clonotype: At one end the junction does not follow the germline gene, possibly because of a read error. The chain joins TRBV7-7 to TRBJ2-4; maybe TRBD2 (5 bases). The closer fit of TRBJ2-5 to the DNA end suggests the J call may be wrong. The CDR3 contains 15 residues. Germline values: CDR1 SSHAT, CDR2 FNYEAQ (reference sequence). Here the CDR3 reads CASSLAGIGEETQYF. The CDR3 coding sequence is TGTGCTAGCAGCTTAGCCGGTATCGGGGAAGAGACCCAGTACTTC.

This clonotype was seen a single time. A much larger clone lies one base from this, so it may be a read error. The DNA of the CDR3 is TGTGCCAGCAGCTTGGGGGTAGGAGGACAGGGGAACTATGGCTACACCTTC. This translates into CASSLGVGGQGNYGYTF. The chain combines TRBV5-5 with TRBJ1-2; 9 bases line up with TRBD1. The CDR3 spans 17 residues. CDR1 is SGHKS and CDR2 is YYEKEE in the germline V gene (reference sequence). Trimming cost V 0 bases and J 2 bases; bases outside gene matches: 8.

This clonotype has more than one count but fewer than ten. An end of the junction does not agree with germline; a read error may underlie this. CDR3 nucleotides: TGTGCCAGCGGTGTCTTCCCTCTCGCCTTC. It encodes CASGVFPLAF. This sequence joins TRBV2 and TRBJ1-2; D uncertain. From germline, CDR1 is SNHLY and CDR2 FYNNEI. This CDR3 comprises 10 residues.

This clonotype appeared a few times. The chain carries TRBV6-4 and TRBJ2-2; D tentatively reads TRBD1 or TRBD2 (5 bases each). This CDR3 is built from 13 residues. Germline values: CDR1 MRHNA, CDR2 SNTAGT. Between the trimmed V and J ends, which lost 10 bases and 4 bases, there was a span of 13 bases. CDR3 amino acids: CAISSGTTGELFF. CDR3 coding DNA: TGTGCCATCAGCTCCGGGACCACCGGGGAGCTGTTTTTT.